This TCR beta chain appears in the sequencing data of a study of T-cell reconstitution after alpha-beta-depleted transplantation in children. Germline assignment: CDR1 SGHRS and CDR2 YFSETQ. V dropped 7 bases and J dropped 2 bases, with 9 bases sitting between them. This CDR3 comprises 12 residues. This clonotype was counted many times. What it binds is not known. Unique molecular identifiers were used to barcode this TCRbeta library. TCRdb reanalysed the PCR reads using MiXCR and keeps one entry per CDR3 protein. The sample consists of over 45,000 distinct CDR3 sequences, 5.5% to 7.5% of them appearing once. Study-wide results and limits: Several patients had high TCRbeta diversity at day 60; it came from surviving recipient T cells and thymic progenitors. Fresh T-cell production supplied most of the T-cell counts and diversity seen one year after transplant.

The chain uses TRBV5-1 and TRBJ1-2; D uncertain. Sequencing used PBMCs, mostly from graft donor cells, obtained 60 days after TCRalphabeta/CD19-depleted stem cell transplant. This TCR was sampled from a female patient aged 2 to 10 who had a stem cell transplant for aplastic anemia, so the T cells may come from the graft donor. This CDR3 reads CASSGQNYGYTF. The CDR3 DNA sequence: TGCGCCAGCTCCGGTCAGAACTATGGCTACACCTTC.